The T cell receptor (beta chain) described here comes from a study of shared T cell receptors in the human thymus. Clones were sequenced by immunoSEQ multiplex PCR, and TCRdb holds only the in-frame ones, with some missing. There are hundreds of thousands of clones in the sample; 85% to 90% occur only once, and 0.0095% to 0.013% lies in the top ten. Looked up from germline, CDR1 is SGHVS and CDR2 is FNYEAQ. V shed 1 base, J shed 2 bases, and the junction held 1 base outside the gene matches. CDR3 size: 14 residues. These sequences were also reported in another study, on human thymus T cells. That paper notes: It was healthy Finnish infants having corrective surgery for congenital heart defects who were the donors. Thymus tissue was removed during corrective cardiac surgery. Thymic and blood repertoires appeared to show biased V and J gene usage. Related reports documented highly overlapping thymic repertoires among unrelated individuals.

The sequence derives from a boy under three years old with a congenital heart defect. Sequences were obtained from thymocytes. The chain carries TRBV7-6 and TRBJ2-5; the match to TRBD1 covers 7 bases. CDR3 sequence reads: CASSLGQGQETQYF. CDR3 in DNA: TGTGCCAGCAGCTTAGGACAGGGACAAGAGACCCAGTACTTC.